A single sample is the source of the 25 T cell receptor delta chains below, sequenced in a study of Vδ1+ human thymocytes. Broader study findings: Thymic TRG and TRD repertoires appeared highly polyclonal, with Gaussian CDR3 length distributions.

What these receptors recognize is not known. The template was reverse-transcribed extracted RNA. Pooled V-gene forward primers with one constant-region reverse primer generated the CDR3 amplicons by multiplex PCR. TCRdb applied CATT to the multiplex PCR reads for clone calling. The profile covers about 75,000 delta-chain clones, with about 35% appearing a single time and under 0.3% taken by the ten largest. Sequenced sample: Vdelta1+ gamma-delta thymocytes from the thymus. Subset in this sample: FACS-sorted CD3+ TCRalphabeta- TCRVdelta1+ TCRVdelta2- thymocytes. These receptors were taken from a boy younger than two who had congenital heart surgery.

This clone was recorded a few times. This rearrangement joins TRDV1 to TRDJ1; 13 bases are shared with TRDD3. Losses at the gene ends were 7 bases for V and 0 bases for J; bases not matched to a gene: 20. This CDR3 has 21 amino acids. CDR1 is TSWWSYY and CDR2 is QGS in the germline V gene. CDR3 coding DNA: TGTGCTCTTGAGTTGTCTCCCACGACTGGGGGATACGCGTGGTACACCGATAAACTCATCTTT. Translating gives CALELSPTTGGYAWYTDKLIF.

The gene calls are TRDV1 and TRDJ1; 9 nucleotides align to TRDD3. Germline CDR1 and CDR2: TSWWSYY and QGS. J gave up 4 bases and V 3 bases, and 18 bases lay outside the gene matches. CDR3 length equals 19 residues. For the CDR3, the DNA is TGTGCTCTTGGGGATACCTACCCAGGGCTGGGGGATCACGGCGATAAACTCATCTTT. This encodes CALGDTYPGLGDHGDKLIF.

In its sample, this clone was seen a few times. The V call is TRDV1, the J call TRDJ1, with TRDD2 matching over 9 bases. Trimming took 1 base from V and 0 from J; bases not matched to a gene: 24. The CDR3 has 23 residues. Per the germline V gene, CDR1 is TSWWSYY and CDR2 is QGS. CDR3 sequence (DNA): TGTGCTCTTGGGGAACCTCAGGCCTTCCTACGGGCGTACTCCGAGTTTTACACCGATAAACTCATCTTT. This codes for CALGEPQAFLRAYSEFYTDKLIF.

In this sample, this clone turned up a few times. The rearrangement links TRDV1 to TRDJ1, with TRDD3 matching over 8 bases. Germline CDR1 is TSWWSYY and CDR2 is QGS. Unmatched junction bases numbered 12, after V lost 3 bases and J lost 0 bases. This CDR3 is 18 amino acids long. The CDR3 DNA is TGTGCTCTTGGGGACACGGCCCCACTGGGGGCTGACACCGATAAACTCATCTTT. Protein: CALGDTAPLGADTDKLIF.

The V and J genes are TRDV1 and TRDJ1; D may be TRDD3 (6 bases). The CDR3 covers 22 residues. The germline V gene has CDR1 TSWWSYY and CDR2 QGS. V was shortened by 5 bases and J by 0 bases, with 34 bases between the two germline ends. CDR3 sequence: CALGPQRTGFLGVRQYTDKLIF. In DNA, the CDR3 is TGTGCTCTTGGGCCCCAGCGGACCGGTTTCTTGGGGGTCCGACAGTACACCGATAAACTCATCTTT.

This clone was found a few times. V usage is TRDV1 and J usage is TRDJ1; 12 bases fit TRDD3. Germline V gene sequence: CDR1 TSWWSYY, CDR2 QGS. The CDR3 is made up of 25 amino acids. The V segment lost 2 bases and the J segment 0 bases; nucleotides outside the gene matches: 28. CDR3 nucleotides: TGTGCTCTTGGGGAAACGTACTCCCGTACTGGGGGATACCGGTCATTAGCTGATTACACCGATAAACTCATCTTT. As protein: CALGETYSRTGGYRSLADYTDKLIF.

The chain has TRDV1 and TRDJ1, with D possibly matching TRDD3 (6 bases). Trimming left V 4 bases short and J 0 bases short, with 12 bases between. Germline loops: CDR1 TSWWSYY, CDR2 QGS. The CDR3 extends over 15 amino acids. The CDR3 loop reads CALGGRGCDTDKLIF. In DNA, the CDR3 is TGTGCTCTTGGGGGCCGGGGATGCGACACCGATAAACTCATCTTT.

This clone came up a few times. This sequence joins TRDV1 and TRDJ1, with TRDD3 matching over 10 bases. V gave up 0 bases and J gave up 8 bases; unmatched junction bases: 12. Germline V gene sequence: CDR1 TSWWSYY, CDR2 QGS. This CDR3 contains 17 residues. CDR3 nucleotide sequence: TGTGCTCTTGGGGAACTTTCCCTAGTCCTGGGGGATAACAAACTCATCTTT. Translated, it gives CALGELSLVLGDNKLIF.

In its sample, this clone was seen a few times. The chain recombines TRDV1 with TRDJ1; 9 nucleotides line up with TRDD3. Germline values: CDR1 TSWWSYY, CDR2 QGS. The ends lost 0 bases at V and 0 bases at J; junction bases unmatched: 17. CDR3 size: 21 residues. The CDR3 nucleotides are TGTGCTCTTGGGGAACTTAGGGCCTGTCTACTGGGGGAGTTATACACCGATAAACTCATCTTT. Its translation is CALGELRACLLGELYTDKLIF.

The gene calls are TRDV2 and TRDJ1; 7 bases agree with TRDD3. V was pared by 0 bases and J by 4 bases, with 22 bases of the junction left unmatched. The CDR3 contains 20 residues. Germline V lookup: CDR1 GEAIGNYY, CDR2 EKD. CDR3 coding DNA: TGTGCCTGTGACACCGAGGGGAACGTTCGGGGGATTTGTTTTGACGATAAACTCATCTTT. This gives the protein CACDTEGNVRGICFDDKLIF.

This clone was seen only a few times. The chain carries TRDV1 and TRDJ1; weak D call: TRDD1 (5 bases). The CDR3 has 16 amino acids. The V and J ends lost 5 bases and 0 bases respectively, with 16 bases between them. CDR1 is TSWWSYY, CDR2 QGS, per germline. The CDR3 is CALGKYLSHHTDKLIF. CDR3 nucleotides: TGTGCTCTTGGGAAATACCTTTCCCACCACACCGATAAACTCATCTTT.

With respect to this clone: The same CDR3 can be traced to other DNA sequences in this sample. The chain has TRDV1 and TRDJ1; no clear D. The ends were cut back, 3 bases at V and 0 bases at J, with 8 bases in the middle. CDR3 size: 14 residues. Germline V lookup: CDR1 TSWWSYY, CDR2 QGS. CDR3 residues: CALGDPGYTDKLIF. The CDR3 coding sequence is TGTGCTCTTGGGGACCCAGGTTACACCGATAAACTCATCTTT.

V is TRDV2 and J is TRDJ1; 9 bases are shared with TRDD3. After removal of 1 base from V and 0 bases from J, the junction contained 17 bases not matched to a gene. The CDR3 has 20 residues. CDR1 is GEAIGNYY, CDR2 EKD, per germline. The DNA of the CDR3 is TGTGCCTGTGACACAAGGGGGATACAGGAGGGGATCTCGTACACCGATAAACTCATCTTT. This codes for CACDTRGIQEGISYTDKLIF.

This rearrangement joins TRDV1 to TRDJ1; 9 bases agree with TRDD3. CDR3 size: 22 residues. V was clipped by 0 bases and J by 0 bases; unmatched bases: 20. Germline values: CDR1 TSWWSYY, CDR2 QGS. For the CDR3, the DNA is TGTGCTCTTGGGGAACTAAACCCCCTTCTTCCTCGACTGGGGGACAACACCGATAAACTCATCTTT. Translating gives CALGELNPLLPRLGDNTDKLIF.

About this clone: The same CDR3 arises from other DNA sequences in this sample as well. The chain links TRDV1 to TRDJ2, with 9 positions matching TRDD2. Germline V lookup: CDR1 TSWWSYY, CDR2 QGS. This CDR3 is built from 20 residues. Unmatched junction bases numbered 19, after V lost 4 bases and J lost 4 bases. In DNA, the CDR3 is TGTGCTCTTGGGGTCCCAATGCCCTTCCTACGGACCTGGGGGACAGCACAACTCTTCTTT. Its translation: CALGVPMPFLRTWGTAQLFF.

Remarks on this clone: At one end, the junction sequence differs from germline, possibly due to a read error. The chain links TRDV2 to TRDJ1; the match to TRDD3 covers 10 bases. Germline-derived CDR1 and CDR2 are GEAIGNYY and EKD. The CDR3 consists of 18 residues. Here the CDR3 reads CACDTQLVLGDFTDELIF. The CDR3 DNA reads as TGTGCCTGTGACACTCAACTTGTACTGGGGGATTTCACCGATGAACTCATCTTT.

There are a few counts of this clone. The chain couples TRDV2 to TRDJ1, with 11 nucleotides matching TRDD3. V was pared by 0 bases and J by 3 bases, with 8 bases of the junction left unmatched. The germline CDR1 and CDR2 sequences are GEAIGNYY and EKD. This CDR3 region has 17 residues. CDR3 DNA: TGTGCCTGTGACACCGTATCGTACTGGGGGATATCCGATAAACTCATCTTT. It translates to CACDTVSYWGISDKLIF.

The chain combines TRDV1 with TRDJ1, with 13 nucleotides matching TRDD3. Trimming cost V 2 bases and J 3 bases; bases outside gene matches: 12. CDR3 length: 19 residues. Germline V gives CDR1 TSWWSYY, CDR2 QGS. The CDR3 loop is CALGETYTGGYAFPDKLIF. For the CDR3, the DNA is TGTGCTCTTGGGGAAACCTATACTGGGGGATACGCCTTTCCCGATAAACTCATCTTT.

This clone was detected only once. The gene calls are TRDV1 and TRDJ1; D is perhaps TRDD3 (7 bases). This CDR3 has 19 residues. V lost 3 bases, J lost 10 bases, and 33 bases lay in between. CDR1 TSWWSYY and CDR2 QGS come from the germline V gene. The CDR3 reads CALGDPIASLRYWGTRLIF. The DNA of the CDR3 is TGTGCTCTTGGGGATCCCATCGCTTCCTTGCGTTACTGGGGCACTAGACTCATCTTT.

Of note for this clone: The sample holds other DNA sequences that translate to the same CDR3. This sequence joins TRDV1 and TRDJ1; D is unclear. Germline assignment: CDR1 TSWWSYY and CDR2 QGS. The CDR3 is 21 residues long. Trimming shortened V by 0 bases and J by 0 bases, and 26 bases separated the two germline ends. DNA for the CDR3: TGTGCTCTTGGGGAACTAGGACTGTTCTTCTCTCTGATGGGTAACACCGATAAACTCATCTTT. Its translation is CALGELGLFFSLMGNTDKLIF.

The rearrangement joins TRDV1 to TRDJ1; TRDD3 matches 8 bases. V shed 4 bases and J 1 base; nucleotides not matched to a gene: 20. The CDR3 loop spans 20 amino acids. Germline-derived CDR1 and CDR2 are TSWWSYY and QGS. The CDR3 reads CALGGPLLPRYWGVTDKLIF. The CDR3 DNA is TGTGCTCTTGGGGGTCCCCTTCTTCCCCGTTACTGGGGGGTCACCGATAAACTCATCTTT.

The chain has TRDV2 and TRDJ1; the D gene is possibly TRDD2 (6 bases). Germline lookup yields CDR1 GEAIGNYY and CDR2 EKD. This CDR3 has 16 residues. CDR3 sequence: CATSSSWVRYTDKLIF. The DNA for the CDR3 is TGTGCTACTTCTTCCTCCTGGGTGAGGTACACCGATAAACTCATCTTT.

The chain couples TRDV1 to TRDJ1, with TRDD3 matching over 9 bases. The V segment lost 4 bases and the J segment 1 base; nucleotides outside the gene matches: 13. Germline assignment: CDR1 TSWWSYY and CDR2 QGS. The CDR3 contains 18 residues. The CDR3 nucleotides are TGTGCTCTTGGGGGCTCCGCTCGCTGGGGGATGTCCACCGATAAACTCATCTTT. Protein: CALGGSARWGMSTDKLIF.

A single count supports this clone. This sequence joins TRDV1 and TRDJ1; 10 nucleotides line up with TRDD3. The V and J ends lost 0 bases and 1 base, in that order; junction bases with no gene match: 20. The CDR3 runs 22 residues. Germline values: CDR1 TSWWSYY, CDR2 QGS. CDR3 nucleotide sequence: TGTGCTCTTGGGGAACTGAGGCTGAACGAGGCTGGGGGATATAGGTGCACCGATAAACTCATCTTT. It yields the protein CALGELRLNEAGGYRCTDKLIF.

V and J are TRDV1 and TRDJ1; perhaps TRDD2 as D (6 bases). CDR3 size: 20 residues. The germline V and J ends were trimmed by 1 base and 0 bases, with 24 bases remaining between them. Germline loops: CDR1 TSWWSYY, CDR2 QGS. The CDR3 spells CALGEPWPSLGHMYTDKLIF. The CDR3 bases are TGTGCTCTTGGGGAACCATGGCCTTCCCTCGGACATATGTACACCGATAAACTCATCTTT.